The 14 T cell receptor beta chains given below trace back to one sample, sequenced in a study of blood T cell repertoires in COVID-19. The method was immunoSEQ multiplex PCR; TCRdb's version includes in-frame clones alone and lacks a portion of them. The sample shows over 130,000 clones, about 74% of them seen only once. Sequencing was performed on peripheral blood. All receptors derive from a man between 45 and 60 years old with acute or convalescent COVID-19.

The CDR3 nucleotides are TGCAGTTCGGACAGATTCCAAGAGACCCAGTACTTC. Translation: CSSDRFQETQYF. The chain uses TRBV29-1 and TRBJ2-5; possible D gene TRBD1, 6 bases. The CDR3 sequence is 12 residues long. The V gene's germline CDR1 is SQVTM and CDR2 ANQGSEA. Full variable domain (rest looked up from reference TRBV29-1 and TRBJ2-5): SAVISQKPSRDICQRGTSLTIQCQVDSQVTMMFWYRQQPGQSLTLIATANQGSEATYESGFVIDKFPISRPNLTFSTLTVSNMSPEDSSIYLCSSDRFQETQYFGPGTRLLVL.

The J gene is TRBJ1-6, the V gene TRBV5-4, with 8 bases aligning to TRBD1. The CDR3 totals 15 residues. CDR1 is SGHNT and CDR2 is YYREEE in the germline V gene (reference sequence). After removal of 6 bases from V and 10 bases from J, the junction contained 12 bases not matched to a gene. CDR3 nucleotides: TGTGCCAGCACGGACCAGGGGGCGATCAGATCACCCCTCCACTTT. It codes for CASTDQGAIRSPLHF.

The V gene is TRBV19, the J gene TRBJ2-1; TRBD2 matches at 14 bases. The CDR3 is 17 amino acids. V shed 5 bases and J 2 bases; nucleotides not matched to a gene: 5. Germline CDR1 LNHDA, CDR2 SQIVND (reference sequence). The CDR3 region has the DNA TGTGCCAGTAGTGACCCGACTAGCGGGGGGGCCTACAATGAGCAGTTCTTC. The encoded protein is CASSDPTSGGAYNEQFF.

This rearrangement joins TRBV5-4 to TRBJ2-2; TRBD2 agrees at 8 bases. The CDR3 extends over 18 amino acids. V dropped 4 bases and J dropped 0; count of bases not matched to a gene: 11. Germline-derived CDR1 and CDR2 are SGHNT and YYREEE (reference sequence). CDR3 loop: CASSPPVSGVANTGELFF. CDR3 DNA sequence: TGTGCCAGCAGCCCCCCCGTTAGCGGGGTTGCGAACACCGGGGAGCTGTTTTTT. The variable domain in full, with the rest retrieved from reference TRBV5-4 and TRBJ2-2, is ETGVTQSPTHLIKTRGQQVTLRCSSQSGHNTVSWYQQALGQGPQFIFQYYREEENGRGNFPPRFSGLQFPNYSSELNVNALELDDSALYLCASSPPVSGVANTGELFFGEGSRLTVL.

In its sample, this clone was seen a few times. V and J are TRBV6-5 and TRBJ1-6, with unresolved D. The CDR3 length is 14 residues. Trimming removed 1 base from V and 9 bases from J, with 10 bases in between. Germline lookup yields CDR1 MNHEY and CDR2 SVGAGI. The CDR3 DNA is TGTGCCAGCAGTTACTTAGGCCGGGGTTCACCCCTCCACTTT. This sequence encodes CASSYLGRGSPLHF.

This clone was picked up a small number of times. The rearrangement links TRBV12-5 to TRBJ2-6, with 7 bases aligning to TRBD1. The CDR3 is 22 residues long. The germline V gene encodes CDR1 LGHNT and CDR2 FRNRAP. J gave up 0 bases and V 1 base, and 18 bases lay outside the gene matches. The CDR3 DNA is TGTGCTAGTGGTTTGGGACCAGAAATATCAGGACAGGTCCCCTCTGGGGCCAACGTCCTGACTTTC. It specifies CASGLGPEISGQVPSGANVLTF. Full variable domain (outside the CDR3, taken from reference TRBV12-5 and TRBJ2-6): DARVTQTPRHKVTEMGQEVTMRCQPILGHNTVFWYRQTMMQGLELLAYFRNRAPLDDSGMPKDRFSAEMPDATLATLKIQPSEPRDSAVYFCASGLGPEISGQVPSGANVLTFGAGSRLTVL.

The V and J genes are TRBV6-4 and TRBJ2-5, with TRBD1 matching over 11 bases. The junction had 6 bases not matched to a gene; V was cut back by 9 bases and J by 3 bases. The CDR3 totals 14 residues. CDR1 and CDR2 (germline): MRHNA, SNTAGT. The CDR3 DNA sequence: TGTGCCAGACCACGGGACAGGGGGGAAGAGACCCAGTACTTC. This codes for CARPRDRGEETQYF.

The chain employs TRBV11-2 and TRBJ2-5; D is perhaps TRBD2 (5 bases). In germline, CDR1 is SGHAT, CDR2 FQNNGV. V was pared by 1 base and J by 2 bases, with 8 bases between. The CDR3 sequence is 14 residues long. The CDR3 bases are TGTGCCAGCAGCTTAGGATCGGGACAAGAGACCCAGTACTTC. It codes for CASSLGSGQETQYF.

The chain carries TRBV6-5 and TRBJ2-1, with D maybe TRBD2 (5 bases). The CDR3 has 13 residues. The ends were cut back, 0 bases at V and 13 bases at J, with 13 bases in the middle. The germline V gene has CDR1 MNHEY and CDR2 SVGAGI. This chain's CDR3 is CASSYSWWEQQFF. CDR3 DNA: TGTGCCAGCAGTTACTCGTGGTGGGAGCAACAGTTCTTC.

V usage is TRBV2 and J usage is TRBJ2-5; D might be TRBD2 (5 bases). Trimming removed 4 bases from V and 1 base from J, with 7 bases in between. CDR1 SNHLY and CDR2 FYNNEI come from the germline V gene. The CDR3 totals 13 residues. In DNA, the CDR3 is TGTGCCAGCAGTGCACTAGTCCAAGAGACCCAGTACTTC. This sequence encodes CASSALVQETQYF.

The chain recombines TRBV15 with TRBJ2-3, with 9 bases lining up with TRBD2. The CDR3 contains 16 residues. J gave up 6 bases and V 5 bases, and 12 bases lay outside the gene matches. Germline V gene data show CDR1 as LNHNV and CDR2 as YYDKDF (reference sequence). The CDR3 region has the DNA TGTGCCACCAGCCTAGCGGGGAGCGAAGGGGGCGATACGCAGTATTTT. Translation gives CATSLAGSEGGDTQYF.

The V and J genes are TRBV9 and TRBJ1-3; TRBD1 might be the D (5 bases). The germline V gene has CDR1 SGDLS and CDR2 YYNGEE. V was clipped by 4 bases and J by 0 bases, with 14 bases between them. This CDR3 is 16 amino acids long. The CDR3 DNA sequence: TGTGCCAGCAGCCCCCAGGGAATCACCTCTGGAAACACCATATATTTT. Amino acids: CASSPQGITSGNTIYF. Full variable domain (missing parts from reference TRBV9 and TRBJ1-3): DSGVTQTPKHLITATGQRVTLRCSPRSGDLSVYWYQQSLDQGLQFLIQYYNGEERAKGNILERFSAQQFPDLHSELNLSSLELGDSALYFCASSPQGITSGNTIYFGEGSWLTVV.

The rearrangement links TRBV24-1 to TRBJ1-5; possibly TRBD1 for D (5 bases). From germline, CDR1 is KGHDR and CDR2 SFDVKD. The CDR3 runs to 16 residues. V was cut by 2 bases and J by 4 bases, with 14 bases left in between. CDR3 bases: TGTGCCACCAGTGATTCCGGCAGGGAGGAAAATCAGCCCCAGCATTTT. Its translation: CATSDSGREENQPQHF.

The V call is TRBV18, the J call TRBJ1-4, with 7 nucleotides matching TRBD1. This CDR3 contains 15 residues. Germline CDR1 and CDR2: KGHSH and LQKENI. J lost 8 bases, V lost 3 bases, and 9 bases had no gene match. CDR3 amino acids: CASSPRQGGGEKLFF. For the CDR3, the DNA is TGTGCCAGCTCACCGAGACAGGGTGGTGGAGAAAAACTGTTTTTT.